What follows describes a single TCR beta chain. PCR primers comprised 60 Vbeta and 13 Jbeta primers. Data came from immunoSEQ multiplex PCR; TCRdb stores just in-frame clones and leaves some out. The sample includes 200,000 to 250,000 clones. The sample originates from a study of cytomegalovirus exposure and HLA in healthy donors. CDR1 SQVTM and CDR2 ANQGSEA come from the germline V gene. J gave up 3 bases and V 2 bases, and 2 bases lay outside the gene matches. The CDR3 contains 14 residues. This clonotype was sampled from a girl aged 2-9 years in good health and CMV-seropositive. The specimen sequenced was PBMCs. The rearrangement joins TRBV29-1 to TRBJ2-3; 10 bases align to TRBD1. This chain's CDR3 is CSVEPGQGTDTQYF. The DNA of the CDR3 is TGCAGCGTTGAACCGGGACAGGGGACAGATACGCAGTATTTT.